The clone carrying this TCR beta chain was counted once. Its antigen is unidentified. This sample was included in a study of T cell responses to AZD1222 COVID-19 vaccine. Trimming left V 2 bases short and J 4 bases short, with 11 bases between. Looked up from germline, CDR1 is SGHAT and CDR2 is FQNNGV. The CDR3 runs to 14 residues. Whole-study findings and limits: Sampling captured repertoires only after the peak T cell response.

Sequenced by immunoSEQ multiplex PCR; TCRdb stores in-frame clones only, minus some. The table shows 150,000 or so clones, with 91% occurring only once. The clonotype originates from an adult who received the AZD1222 COVID-19 vaccine. The V and J genes are TRBV11-2 and TRBJ1-2; no clear D gene. Sequenced material: peripheral blood, taken 28 days after the second AZD1222 dose. The CDR3 DNA follows: TGTGCCAGCAGCTTAACGGGAGGGTTCTATGGCTACACCTTC. This sequence encodes CASSLTGGFYGYTF. Combining the CDR3 with reference TRBV11-2 and TRBJ1-2 gives the whole variable domain EAGVAQSPRYKIIEKRQSVAFWCNPISGHATLYWYQQILGQGPKLLIQFQNNGVVDDSQLPKDRFSAERLKGVDSTLKIQPAKLEDSAVYLCASSLTGGFYGYTFGSGTRLTVV.